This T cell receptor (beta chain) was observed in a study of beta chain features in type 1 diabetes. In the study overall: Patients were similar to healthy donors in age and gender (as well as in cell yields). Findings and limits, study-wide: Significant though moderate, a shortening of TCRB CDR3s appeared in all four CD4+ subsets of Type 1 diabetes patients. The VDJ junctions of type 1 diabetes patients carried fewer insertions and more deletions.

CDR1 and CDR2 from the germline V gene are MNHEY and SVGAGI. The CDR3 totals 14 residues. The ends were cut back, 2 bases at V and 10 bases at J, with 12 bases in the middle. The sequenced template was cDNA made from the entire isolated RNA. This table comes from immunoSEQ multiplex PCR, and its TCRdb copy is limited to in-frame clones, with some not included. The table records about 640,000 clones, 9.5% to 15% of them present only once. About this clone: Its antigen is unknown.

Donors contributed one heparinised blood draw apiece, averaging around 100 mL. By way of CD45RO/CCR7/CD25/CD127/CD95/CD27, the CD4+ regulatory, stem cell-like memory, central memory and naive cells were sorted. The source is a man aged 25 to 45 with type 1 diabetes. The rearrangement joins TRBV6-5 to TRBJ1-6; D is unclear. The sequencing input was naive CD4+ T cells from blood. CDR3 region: CASSYHIRMSPLHF. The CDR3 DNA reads TGTGCCAGCAGTTACCACATTCGTATGTCACCCCTCCACTTT.